The subject of this entry is one TCR beta chain. The sample is drawn from a study of shared clonotypes between healthy human individuals. The study drew its donors from healthy HIV-negative adults without recent acute infections or vaccinations. Naive CD45RA+ and memory CD45RA-negative subsets were split from CD4+ cells. This CDR3 is 16 amino acids long. The germline V gene has CDR1 SEHNR and CDR2 FQNEAQ (reference sequence). Trimming stripped 1 base from V and 0 bases from J, with 9 bases between. Assay used: immunoSEQ multiplex PCR; TCRdb lists only in-frame clones, some missing. The sample has about 300,000 clones; around 74% are singletons.

Sequencing was carried out using memory CD4+ T cells sorted from blood. Subset in this sample: CD45RA-negative fraction. This receptor was obtained from a man aged 30 to 45 in good health. This chain links TRBV7-9 with TRBJ1-4, with a possible D match to TRBD1 (5 bases). In DNA, the CDR3 is TGTGCCAGCAGCTTAGGAGTGACAGCAACTAATGAAAAACTGTTTTTT. It is translated as CASSLGVTATNEKLFF.